Below are 24 T cell receptor beta chains sequenced from a single sample in a study of siplizumab effects on memory and regulatory T cells. Using immunoSEQ multiplex PCR, the repertoire was profiled, and TCRdb retains in-frame clones only, with some absent. Here the sample spans tens of thousands of clones, about 90% being singletons. The sequenced material came from Tregs sorted from blood. The origin of the receptors is a human donor in good health.

This chain joins TRBV14 and TRBJ2-7, with a tentative D call TRBD2 (5 bases). The CDR3 runs 13 residues. The V end lost 4 bases, the J end lost 6 bases, and 13 bases lay between the germline ends. The germline V gene has CDR1 SGHDN and CDR2 FVKESK. CDR3 DNA sequence: TGTGCCAGCAGCCGCCTCGAGGGAACCGAGCAGTACTTC. As protein: CASSRLEGTEQYF.

The V gene is TRBV5-1, the J gene TRBJ1-1; weak D call: TRBD1 (5 bases). This CDR3 contains 15 residues. Germline V gene data show CDR1 as SGHRS and CDR2 as YFSETQ. The germline V and J ends were trimmed by 4 bases and 0 bases, with 13 bases remaining between them. The CDR3 nucleotides are TGCGCCAGCAGCGGCTCCGGGACGGTGAACACTGAAGCTTTCTTT. Translation gives CASSGSGTVNTEAFF. The whole variable domain, remainder taken from reference TRBV5-1 and TRBJ1-1, is KAGVTQTPRYLIKTRGQQVTLSCSPISGHRSVSWYQQTPGQGLQFLFEYFSETQRNKGNFPGRFSGRQFSNSRSEMNVSTLELGDSALYLCASSGSGTVNTEAFFGQGTRLTVV.

The chain recombines TRBV7-8 with TRBJ2-1, with 9 positions matching TRBD2. The V segment lost 0 bases and the J segment 7 bases; nucleotides outside the gene matches: 13. Germline V lookup: CDR1 SGHVS, CDR2 FQNEAQ. This CDR3 comprises 18 residues. Written as DNA, the CDR3 is TGTGCCAGCAGCTTAGCGGTGGCTAGCGGGGTCCCGGGAAATGAGCAGTTCTTC. Protein product: CASSLAVASGVPGNEQFF.

In this sample, this clone turned up once. The chain combines TRBV19 with TRBJ2-1, with TRBD2 identical over 7 bases. The CDR3 length is 15 residues. Trimming at V came to 8 bases and at J to 7 bases, leaving 14 bases not matched to a gene. Per the germline V gene, CDR1 is LNHDA and CDR2 is SQIVND (reference sequence). CDR3 loop: CASAGLAAPRNEQFF. The CDR3 nucleotides are TGTGCCAGTGCTGGCCTAGCGGCCCCTCGGAATGAGCAGTTCTTC. Filled out from reference TRBV19 and TRBJ2-1, the complete variable domain reads DGGITQSPKYLFRKEGQNVTLSCEQNLNHDAMYWYRQDPGQGLRLIYYSQIVNDFQKGDIAEGYSVSREKKESFPLTVTSAQKNPTAFYLCASAGLAAPRNEQFFGPGTRLTVL.

The genes are TRBV2 and TRBJ2-2, with 9 bases that match TRBD1. Per the germline V gene, CDR1 is SNHLY and CDR2 is FYNNEI. V was pared by 6 bases and J by 5 bases, with 4 bases of the junction left unmatched. This CDR3 spans 14 amino acids. CDR3 nucleotides: TGTGCCAGCAGACGGGACAGGGTTACCGGGGAGCTGTTTTTT. Protein product: CASRRDRVTGELFF.

This clone has only a few counts. The rearrangement links TRBV18 to TRBJ1-1; the D gene is possibly TRBD1 (6 bases). Trimming left V 1 base short and J 11 bases short, with 11 bases between. Germline V gene lookup returns CDR1 KGHSH and CDR2 LQKENI. CDR3 size: 12 residues. The CDR3 bases are TGTGCCAGCTCACCACGGTCAGGGGAGGCTTTCTTT. Translating gives CASSPRSGEAFF.

J is TRBJ2-3 and V is TRBV14, with 9 bases fitting TRBD1. The V segment lost 2 bases and the J segment 2 bases; nucleotides outside the gene matches: 5. The CDR3 has 16 residues. Per germline, CDR1 SGHDN and CDR2 FVKESK. The CDR3: CASSQSGTGLTDTQYF. The CDR3 DNA is TGTGCCAGCAGCCAATCTGGGACAGGGCTCACAGATACGCAGTATTTT.

This clone was seen just once. V and J are TRBV27 and TRBJ1-1; perhaps TRBD1 as D (6 bases). The CDR3 extends over 18 amino acids. Trimming stripped 3 bases from V and 0 bases from J, with 20 bases between. From germline, CDR1 is MNHEY and CDR2 SMNVEV (reference sequence). This CDR3 reads CASSFRGTWRAMNTEAFF. CDR3 nucleotide sequence: TGTGCCAGCAGTTTTAGGGGGACGTGGAGAGCCATGAACACTGAAGCTTTCTTT.

This chain uses TRBV14 with TRBJ2-4; 12 bases fit TRBD2. This CDR3 is built from 22 residues. Per the germline V gene, CDR1 is SGHDN and CDR2 is FVKESK. The J segment lost 6 bases and the V segment lost 1 base, leaving 22 bases of the junction unmatched. The CDR3 nucleotides read TGTGCCAGCAGCCAAGGAACCAAAACGAGACTAGCGGGGGCGGTCGGGAGAAACATTCAGTACTTC. Protein sequence: CASSQGTKTRLAGAVGRNIQYF.

The rearrangement uses TRBV7-9 and TRBJ2-1; TRBD2 matches 9 bases. Germline CDR1 SEHNR, CDR2 FQNEAQ (reference sequence). Losses at the gene ends were 1 base for V and 10 bases for J; bases not matched to a gene: 8. CDR3 length: 15 amino acids. CDR3 DNA sequence: TGTGCCAGCAGCTTAGGTAGCGGGGGTGATAGGGAGCAGTTCTTC. Translation gives CASSLGSGGDREQFF.

This clone was detected only once. This chain links TRBV6-1 with TRBJ2-1; D possibly corresponds to TRBD1 (6 bases). CDR1 and CDR2 (germline): MNHNS, SASEGT. Trimming shortened V by 4 bases and J by 6 bases, and 16 bases separated the two germline ends. The CDR3 runs 15 residues. The CDR3 DNA is TGTGCCAGCAGTGGGGGGCAGGGTCGAATCAATGAGCAGTTCTTC. It yields the protein CASSGGQGRINEQFF.

V gene TRBV2 combines with J gene TRBJ2-3; 10 bases agree with TRBD2. CDR1 is SNHLY and CDR2 is FYNNEI in the germline V gene. Trimming took 6 bases from V and 4 from J; bases not matched to a gene: 10. The CDR3 consists of 16 residues. Here the CDR3 reads CASRFSGRPSPDTQYF. The CDR3 coding sequence is TGTGCCAGCAGGTTTAGCGGGAGGCCCAGCCCAGATACGCAGTATTTT.

V and J are TRBV25-1 and TRBJ1-2; D gene uncertain. CDR1 and CDR2 (germline): MGHDK, SYGVNS. V was cut by 0 bases and J by 8 bases, with 10 bases left in between. The length of the CDR3 is 13 residues. Here the CDR3 DNA reads TGTGCCAGCAGTGAATACCAAGGTCGCGGCTACACCTTC. Translated: CASSEYQGRGYTF.

As regards this clone: Other nucleotide sequences in the sample specify the same CDR3. The gene calls are TRBV5-1 and TRBJ1-2, with 8 bases fitting TRBD1. The CDR3 extends over 13 amino acids. Trimming took 3 bases from V and 4 from J; bases not matched to a gene: 2. Germline V lookup: CDR1 SGHRS, CDR2 YFSETQ. The CDR3 DNA reads as TGCGCCAGCAGCTCCGGACAGGGCTATGGCTACACCTTC. Protein sequence: CASSSGQGYGYTF.

The chain links TRBV10-3 to TRBJ2-1; 11 bases fit TRBD2. The CDR3 is 16 amino acids. Germline CDR1 reads ENHRY; CDR2 reads SYGVKD. J gave up 7 bases and V 0 bases, and 5 bases lay outside the gene matches. CDR3: CAISESIAGGRNEQFF. The DNA for the CDR3 is TGTGCCATCAGTGAGTCGATAGCGGGAGGGCGGAATGAGCAGTTCTTC.

The V call is TRBV10-3, the J call TRBJ1-2, with 8 bases fitting TRBD1. CDR3 size: 13 residues. Germline trimming cut 7 bases from V and 4 bases from J; bases unmatched to any gene: 5. The germline gives CDR1 ENHRY, CDR2 SYGVKD. Written as DNA, the CDR3 is TGTGCCATCAAGACACAGGGGGGCTATGGCTACACCTTC. Translation: CAIKTQGGYGYTF.

This chain joins TRBV19 and TRBJ1-1, with 7 bases matching TRBD1. Germline assignment: CDR1 LNHDA and CDR2 SQIVND (reference sequence). V trimming: 5 bases; J trimming: 3 bases; junction bases outside the gene matches: 6. The CDR3 spans 14 residues. CDR3 protein: CASSVGQRDTEAFF. DNA of the CDR3: TGTGCCAGTAGTGTGGGACAGAGGGACACTGAAGCTTTCTTT.

The V call is TRBV2, the J call TRBJ2-2; 8 bases match TRBD2. Germline CDR1 SNHLY, CDR2 FYNNEI. V lost 7 bases to trimming and J lost 1 base; unmatched junction nucleotides: 5. This CDR3 contains 15 residues. CDR3 DNA sequence: TGTGCCAGCAAGGGGCTAGCGGGGAACACCGGGGAGCTGTTTTTT. It is translated as CASKGLAGNTGELFF.

The gene calls are TRBV5-6 and TRBJ1-2; possibly TRBD1 for D (5 bases). The CDR3 is 17 amino acids. CDR1 is SGHDT and CDR2 is YYEEEE in the germline V gene. Trimming took off 4 bases at V and 2 bases at J, with 21 bases between the two ends. The CDR3 coding sequence is TGTGCCAGCAGCCCAAACGGGGCCGACCTCAAGAACTATGGCTACACCTTC. Residues: CASSPNGADLKNYGYTF.

The chain combines TRBV5-1 with TRBJ2-3, with D perhaps being TRBD1 or TRBD2 (7 bases each). CDR3 length: 14 residues. The ends were cut back, 3 bases at V and 4 bases at J, with 12 bases in the middle. CDR1 and CDR2 from the germline V gene are SGHRS and YFSETQ. CDR3 sequence reads: CASSWQGGPDTQYF. The CDR3 DNA follows: TGCGCCAGCAGCTGGCAGGGGGGGCCAGATACGCAGTATTTT.

This chain joins TRBV7-8 and TRBJ2-6; TRBD1 agrees at 9 bases. CDR3 length equals 19 residues. The V gene's germline CDR1 is SGHVS and CDR2 FQNEAQ. J lost 0 bases, V lost 1 base, and 7 bases had no gene match. DNA for the CDR3: TGTGCCAGCAGCTTAGTGGTCGGACAGGGGAGCTCTGGGGCCAACGTCCTGACTTTC. It yields the protein CASSLVVGQGSSGANVLTF.

This clone has only a few counts. V gene TRBV7-8 combines with J gene TRBJ1-5; tentative D call: TRBD1 (5 bases). CDR3 length: 14 residues. The V end lost 4 bases, the J end lost 7 bases, and 14 bases lay between the germline ends. Germline CDR1 SGHVS, CDR2 FQNEAQ. As DNA, the CDR3 is TGTGCCAGCAGCTCCGGGGGACCCAAGCAGCCCCAGCATTTT. Encoded protein: CASSSGGPKQPQHF.

The chain is built from TRBV2 and TRBJ2-7; perhaps TRBD2 as D (6 bases). Germline V lookup: CDR1 SNHLY, CDR2 FYNNEI. The CDR3 has 14 amino acids. V was trimmed by 3 bases and J by 3 bases, leaving 12 bases between them. This chain's CDR3 is CASSELGRHYEQYF. CDR3 DNA: TGTGCCAGCAGTGAGCTGGGGAGGCACTACGAGCAGTACTTC. The full variable domain, completed using reference TRBV2 and TRBJ2-7, is EPEVTQTPSHQVTQMGQEVILRCVPISNHLYFYWYRQILGQKVEFLVSFYNNEISEKSEIFDDQFSVERPDGSNFTLKIRSTKLEDSAMYFCASSELGRHYEQYFGPGTRLTVT.

V and J are TRBV6-5 and TRBJ1-3, with 7 bases lining up with TRBD1. V lost 6 bases to trimming and J lost 9 bases; unmatched junction nucleotides: 11. The CDR3 loop spans 14 amino acids. Germline assignment: CDR1 MNHEY and CDR2 SVGAGI. As DNA, the CDR3 is TGTGCCAGCAGCCTCGGGACCAACAGGGGCACCATATATTTT. Amino acid sequence: CASSLGTNRGTIYF.